These 20 T cell receptor beta chains share one sample of origin, sequenced in a study of beta chain features in type 1 diabetes. Reverse transcribing all isolated RNA meant expressed TCRB transcripts were sequenced. The method was immunoSEQ multiplex PCR; TCRdb's version includes in-frame clones alone and lacks a portion of them. The table records over 350,000 clones, approximately 16% of them present only once. Material: naive CD4+ T cells from blood. These receptors came from a young woman in good health.

This clone came up a few times. The chain is built from TRBV7-2 and TRBJ2-7; D is perhaps TRBD2 (6 bases). The germline CDR1 and CDR2 sequences are SGHTA and FQGNSA. The CDR3 totals 15 residues. V was shortened by 1 base and J by 0 bases, with 10 bases between the two germline ends. The CDR3 here is CASSLGPGASYEQYF. CDR3 nucleotides: TGTGCCAGCAGCTTAGGTCCGGGAGCCTCCTACGAGCAGTACTTC.

The chain carries TRBV14 and TRBJ1-2; 8 nucleotides agree with TRBD1. V shed 3 bases and J 3 bases; nucleotides not matched to a gene: 0. The CDR3 consists of 13 residues. Germline-derived CDR1 and CDR2 are SGHDN and FVKESK. The CDR3 nucleotides read TGTGCCAGCAGCCAGGGACAGGACTATGGCTACACCTTC. It yields the protein CASSQGQDYGYTF.

This clone turned up a few times. The chain couples TRBV28 to TRBJ2-1, with D possibly TRBD2 on 5 matching bases. This CDR3 has 14 residues. The germline CDR1 and CDR2 sequences are MDHEN and SYDVKM. Deletions cut 4 bases from V and 4 bases from J, with 11 bases between. CDR3 bases: TGTGCCAGCAGTTCCACTAGTTTTTACAATGAGCAGTTCTTC. It yields the protein CASSSTSFYNEQFF.

This clone came up a few times. This chain connects TRBV5-1 to TRBJ2-7; TRBD2 aligns across 9 bases. The V and J ends lost 3 bases and 0 bases, in that order; junction bases with no gene match: 4. CDR3 length: 15 amino acids. Per germline, CDR1 SGHRS and CDR2 YFSETQ. The CDR3 loop is CASSYAGGVSYEQYF. For the CDR3, the DNA is TGCGCCAGCAGCTATGCGGGAGGGGTCTCCTACGAGCAGTACTTC.

This clone was counted between two and nine times. The chain uses TRBV7-9 and TRBJ1-1; D might be TRBD1 (5 bases). CDR1 and CDR2 from the germline V gene are SEHNR and FQNEAQ (reference sequence). The CDR3 has 15 residues. Trimming removed 5 bases from V and 0 bases from J, with 13 bases in between. CDR3 sequence: CASSRSGLLNTEAFF. CDR3 bases: TGTGCCAGCAGCCGATCGGGACTGCTGAACACTGAAGCTTTCTTT. Full variable domain (missing parts from reference TRBV7-9 and TRBJ1-1): DTGVSQNPRHKITKRGQNVTFRCDPISEHNRLYWYRQTLGQGPEFLTYFQNEAQLEKSRLLSDRFSAERPKGSFSTLEIQRTEQGDSAMYLCASSRSGLLNTEAFFGQGTRLTVV.

This sequence joins TRBV28 and TRBJ1-1; D might be TRBD1 (5 bases). Germline V gene lookup returns CDR1 MDHEN and CDR2 SYDVKM. The length of the CDR3 is 13 residues. V was pared by 10 bases and J by 3 bases, with 15 bases between. CDR3 sequence (DNA): TGTGCCACCCGTGGGGGGGTTCACACTGAAGCTTTCTTT. Residues: CATRGGVHTEAFF.

CDR3 residues: CASSLLSREAFF. CDR3 in DNA: TGTGCCAGCAGCTTATTGAGCCGAGAAGCTTTCTTT. The chain joins TRBV7-9 to TRBJ1-1; D uncertain. In germline, CDR1 is SEHNR, CDR2 FQNEAQ (reference sequence). CDR3 size: 12 residues. V shed 2 bases and J shed 8 bases, with 9 bases lying between them.

The rearrangement uses TRBV11-2 and TRBJ2-1; 11 bases match TRBD2. The CDR3 extends over 15 amino acids. J lost 5 bases, V lost 1 base, and 1 base had no gene match. Germline V gene sequence: CDR1 SGHAT, CDR2 FQNNGV. The DNA for the CDR3 is TGTGCCAGCAGCTTAGTGACTAGCGGGAACAATGAGCAGTTCTTC. Amino acid sequence: CASSLVTSGNNEQFF.

In this sample, this clone turned up a few times. J is TRBJ1-1 and V is TRBV7-8; D is uncertain. Trimming stripped 1 base from V and 0 bases from J, with 9 bases between. The CDR3 has 15 residues. Germline V gives CDR1 SGHVS, CDR2 FQNEAQ. CDR3 DNA sequence: TGTGCCAGCAGCTTAGTAAAACAGTTGAACACTGAAGCTTTCTTT. It is translated as CASSLVKQLNTEAFF.

This chain uses TRBV9 with TRBJ2-1; TRBD2 matches at 7 bases. Looked up from germline, CDR1 is SGDLS and CDR2 is YYNGEE. The ends lost 3 bases at V and 1 base at J; junction bases unmatched: 4. CDR3 size: 15 residues. The CDR3 is CASSAAGESYNEQFF. CDR3 in DNA: TGTGCCAGCAGCGCCGCGGGGGAATCCTACAATGAGCAGTTCTTC.

V gene TRBV7-9 combines with J gene TRBJ2-7; possibly TRBD1 for D (6 bases). Trimming removed 4 bases at V and 3 bases at J, with 13 bases between. Per the germline V gene, CDR1 is SEHNR and CDR2 is FQNEAQ (reference sequence). The CDR3 spans 14 residues. CDR3 nucleotides: TGTGCCAGCAGCTCAACAGGGTTTGGCTACGAGCAGTACTTC. Protein sequence: CASSSTGFGYEQYF.

This clone showed up just a few times. The genes are TRBV7-2 and TRBJ2-3; 8 bases align to TRBD2. The CDR3 loop spans 17 amino acids. CDR1 is SGHTA and CDR2 is FQGNSA in the germline V gene. Losses at the gene ends were 1 base for V and 0 bases for J; bases not matched to a gene: 6. CDR3 in DNA: TGTGCCAGCAGCTTAGTCGGGACTAGTGTTAGCACAGATACGCAGTATTTT. It codes for CASSLVGTSVSTDTQYF. Drawing the rest from reference TRBV7-2 and TRBJ2-3, the complete variable domain is GAGVSQSPSNKVTEKGKDVELRCDPISGHTALYWYRQSLGQGLEFLIYFQGNSAPDKSGLPSDRFSAERTGGSVSTLTIQRTQQEDSAVYLCASSLVGTSVSTDTQYFGPGTRLTVL.

The chain employs TRBV28 and TRBJ2-3, with TRBD2 matching 10 bases. V shed 1 base, J shed 3 bases, and the junction held 4 bases outside the gene matches. The CDR3 covers 16 residues. Germline CDR1 MDHEN, CDR2 SYDVKM. CDR3 in amino acids: CASSLFSGRATDTQYF. The DNA for the CDR3 is TGTGCCAGCAGTTTATTCAGCGGGAGGGCAACAGATACGCAGTATTTT.

The chain combines TRBV18 with TRBJ1-5, with a weak D call TRBD1 (5 bases). Trimming shortened V by 6 bases and J by 3 bases, and 12 bases separated the two germline ends. Per the germline V gene, CDR1 is KGHSH and CDR2 is LQKENI. CDR3 length equals 14 residues. The CDR3 spells CASSLGEVNQPQHF. The DNA for the CDR3 is TGTGCCAGCTCTCTAGGGGAGGTCAATCAGCCCCAGCATTTT.

The rearrangement uses TRBV28 and TRBJ2-5, with TRBD2 identical over 7 bases. J lost 4 bases, V lost 5 bases, and 13 bases had no gene match. Germline-derived CDR1 and CDR2 are MDHEN and SYDVKM. This CDR3 has 16 residues. For the CDR3, the DNA is TGTGCCAGCAGTCCGGGGAGGGGACGCGGAATAGAGACCCAGTACTTC. Translating gives CASSPGRGRGIETQYF.

The J gene is TRBJ1-1, the V gene TRBV7-9; TRBD1 might be the D (6 bases). Germline CDR1 is SEHNR and CDR2 is FQNEAQ (reference sequence). CDR3 length equals 15 residues. V lost 5 bases to trimming and J lost 6 bases, with 19 bases between them. The CDR3 DNA reads TGTGCCAGCAGCGAACCTAGCGGGGGCGTGTCTGAAGCTTTCTTT. Its translation: CASSEPSGGVSEAFF.

The CDR3 DNA is TGTGCCACCAGCACCCTGGGACTAGCGGAAAACTCCTACGAGCAGTACTTC. It yields the protein CATSTLGLAENSYEQYF. J is TRBJ2-5 and V is TRBV15; 11 bases line up with TRBD2. The better agreement between TRBJ2-7 and the DNA end casts doubt on the J call. Germline V gene sequence: CDR1 LNHNV, CDR2 YYDKDF (reference sequence). The CDR3 has 17 amino acids.

The V and J genes are TRBV5-1 and TRBJ2-5, with D possibly TRBD1 on 6 matching bases. The CDR3 has 17 amino acids. Germline V gives CDR1 SGHRS, CDR2 YFSETQ. With 6 bases removed from V and 6 bases from J, the gap between germline ends came to 27 bases. This chain's CDR3 is CASTLREQGTGTQTQYF. The CDR3 region has the DNA TGCGCCAGCACCCTTAGGGAACAGGGAACAGGGACCCAGACCCAGTACTTC.

The chain is built from TRBV28 and TRBJ2-7, with 8 bases fitting TRBD1. V dropped 6 bases and J dropped 3; count of bases not matched to a gene: 7. CDR3 size: 14 residues. Germline CDR1 is MDHEN and CDR2 is SYDVKM. This chain's CDR3 is CASRYGTGGYEQYF. The CDR3 DNA reads TGTGCCAGCAGATACGGGACAGGTGGCTACGAGCAGTACTTC.

This clone appeared a few times. This rearrangement joins TRBV6-6 to TRBJ1-5, with 7 bases that match TRBD1. In germline, CDR1 is MNHNY, CDR2 SVGAGI (reference sequence). Trimming cost V 8 bases and J 3 bases; bases outside gene matches: 4. CDR3 length equals 13 residues. The CDR3 reads CASAGGINQPQHF. As DNA, the CDR3 is TGTGCCAGCGCAGGGGGGATCAATCAGCCCCAGCATTTT.